The 15 T cell receptor beta chains below all came from one sample that was sequenced in a study of blood T cell repertoires in COVID-19. Sequencing was performed with immunoSEQ multiplex PCR; in TCRdb, only in-frame clones are kept and a portion is missing. The table has more than 110,000 clones, approximately 88% seen once. Material: PBMCs or T cells enriched from blood (not recorded which). These receptors all come from a man between 40 and 49 years old with acute COVID-19.

The V call is TRBV28, the J call TRBJ2-4, with 7 nucleotides matching TRBD2. Germline CDR1 reads MDHEN; CDR2 reads SYDVKM. V trimming: 5 bases; J trimming: 0 bases; junction bases outside the gene matches: 19. This CDR3 is built from 20 residues. CDR3 sequence (DNA): TGTGCCAGCAGTCCGTCCGGGGGGAGATTCGGCCCCCCAGCCAAAAACATTCAGTACTTC. Protein: CASSPSGGRFGPPAKNIQYF.

The chain joins TRBV6-5 to TRBJ1-1; D is uncertain. V was pared by 6 bases and J by 1 base, with 6 bases between. CDR1 and CDR2 (germline): MNHEY, SVGAGI. This CDR3 has 12 amino acids. CDR3 nucleotide sequence: TGTGCCAGCAGCCGGGGGAACACTGAAGCTTTCTTT. This codes for CASSRGNTEAFF.

DNA of the CDR3: TGTGCCAGCAGACAGGGGATCGGGAACTATGGCTACACCTTC. Protein: CASRQGIGNYGYTF. The chain carries TRBV7-9 and TRBJ1-2, with 7 nucleotides matching TRBD1. The J segment lost 2 bases and the V segment lost 6 bases, leaving 6 bases of the junction unmatched. Germline values: CDR1 SEHNR, CDR2 FQNEAQ (reference sequence). The CDR3 spans 14 residues.

The chain joins TRBV28 to TRBJ2-7, with TRBD2 as a possible D gene (6 bases). Germline V gene data show CDR1 as MDHEN and CDR2 as SYDVKM. Between the trimmed V and J ends, which lost 6 bases and 3 bases, there was a span of 21 bases. This CDR3 is built from 16 residues. The CDR3 here is CASSPTGGAGSYEQYF. For the CDR3, the DNA is TGTGCCAGCAGCCCGACCGGAGGGGCGGGAAGCTACGAGCAGTACTTC.

The rearrangement links TRBV11-3 to TRBJ2-1, with TRBD2 identical over 15 bases. The CDR3 has 18 residues. J was trimmed by 9 bases and V by 1 base; bases with no gene match: 10. Germline CDR1 and CDR2: SGHNT and YENEEA. CDR3 amino acids: CASSLGAGLAGGTLEQFF. CDR3 bases: TGTGCCAGCAGCTTAGGAGCCGGACTAGCGGGAGGGACCCTTGAGCAGTTCTTC.

This clone was observed a handful of times. The chain combines TRBV28 with TRBJ2-7, with D possibly matching TRBD2 (6 bases). CDR3 length: 15 amino acids. The V end lost 6 bases, the J end lost 4 bases, and 19 bases lay between the germline ends. The V gene's germline CDR1 is MDHEN and CDR2 SYDVKM. In DNA form, the CDR3 reads TGTGCCAGCAGACCCCGGGGACTTCCTCCGTACGAGCAGTACTTC. It codes for CASRPRGLPPYEQYF.

The chain combines TRBV4-2 with TRBJ2-3; unclear D gene. Per the germline V gene, CDR1 is LGHNA and CDR2 is YNFKEQ. The CDR3 runs to 15 residues. The V end was cut by 1 base, the J end by 4 bases, with 12 bases between. The CDR3 loop is CASSQVLADADTQYF. The DNA of the CDR3 is TGTGCCAGCAGCCAAGTGTTGGCCGATGCAGATACGCAGTATTTT.

This chain connects TRBV29-1 to TRBJ1-1, with D possibly TRBD1 on 6 matching bases. The CDR3 is made up of 12 amino acids. Trimming cost V 7 bases and J 4 bases, with 13 bases left between them. CDR1 and CDR2 (germline): SQVTM, ANQGSEA. CDR3 region: CSAGEYFTEAFF. CDR3 in DNA: TGCAGCGCAGGGGAATACTTCACTGAAGCTTTCTTT.

The V and J genes are TRBV2 and TRBJ1-4; tentative D call: TRBD1 (5 bases). The V end was cut by 4 bases, the J end by 7 bases, with 10 bases between. Per the germline V gene, CDR1 is SNHLY and CDR2 is FYNNEI. This CDR3 is 13 amino acids long. CDR3 amino acids: CASSGGGGEKLFF. CDR3 coding DNA: TGTGCCAGCAGTGGGGGCGGGGGTGAAAAACTGTTTTTT.

This clone was seen a single time. Other nucleotide sequences from this sample produce the same CDR3. The rearrangement uses TRBV7-2 and TRBJ2-1; 10 bases are shared with TRBD2. Germline V gives CDR1 SGHTA, CDR2 FQGNSA. Losses at the gene ends were 5 bases for V and 7 bases for J; bases not matched to a gene: 8. CDR3 length equals 15 residues. CDR3: CASSPLAGAGNEQFF. CDR3 bases: TGTGCCAGCAGCCCCCTAGCGGGGGCGGGGAATGAGCAGTTCTTC.

For this clone: Other DNA sequences in this sample translate to the same CDR3. This chain connects TRBV29-1 to TRBJ1-1; 10 positions agree with TRBD1. The CDR3 totals 15 residues. Germline V gene sequence: CDR1 SQVTM, CDR2 ANQGSEA. J gave up 0 bases and V 6 bases, and 7 bases lay outside the gene matches. The CDR3 loop reads CSVAGTGAMNTEAFF. The CDR3 DNA reads as TGCAGCGTAGCCGGGACAGGGGCGATGAACACTGAAGCTTTCTTT.

The V gene is TRBV5-1, the J gene TRBJ1-1, with a tentative D call TRBD1 (5 bases). Looked up from germline, CDR1 is SGHRS and CDR2 is YFSETQ. V was shortened by 0 bases and J by 3 bases, with 12 bases between the two germline ends. The CDR3 sequence is 15 residues long. The CDR3, as DNA: TGCGCCAGCAGCTTGGCCCAGGGTAGGTACACTGAAGCTTTCTTT. Amino acid sequence: CASSLAQGRYTEAFF.

This chain links TRBV28 with TRBJ1-2; D uncertain. The length of the CDR3 is 14 residues. In germline, CDR1 is MDHEN, CDR2 SYDVKM. The V end was cut by 4 bases, the J end by 7 bases, with 16 bases between. The CDR3 sequence is CASSSQMAEGGYTF. CDR3 in DNA: TGTGCCAGCAGTTCTCAGATGGCCGAGGGTGGCTACACCTTC.

The V gene is TRBV10-3, the J gene TRBJ2-1; 7 bases map to TRBD2. This CDR3 has 15 amino acids. The junction had 5 bases not matched to a gene; V was cut back by 0 bases and J by 6 bases. Germline CDR1 reads ENHRY; CDR2 reads SYGVKD. The CDR3 bases are TGTGCCATCAGTGAGTCAAGGGAGGGGACCAATGAGCAGTTCTTC. Its protein is CAISESREGTNEQFF.

The rearrangement links TRBV6-2 or TRBV6-3 to TRBJ2-2, with TRBD1 as a possible D gene (5 bases). The CDR3 is made up of 16 amino acids. V was trimmed by 4 bases and J by 0 bases, leaving 12 bases between them. The germline CDR1 and CDR2 sequences are MNHEY and SVGEGT. The CDR3 is CASSLDSDTNTGELFF. CDR3 sequence (DNA): TGTGCCAGCAGTTTAGACAGCGATACGAACACCGGGGAGCTGTTTTTT.